This is a list of T cell receptor beta chains from one sample in a study of lymphopenia after photon versus proton radiotherapy. Profiled with immunoSEQ multiplex PCR; TCRdb holds only in-frame clones, not every one. The sample holds tens of thousands of clones, approximately 83% seen once. The sequencing used peripheral blood, collected from a patient treated with photon-based radiotherapy. The receptors originated from a man in his forties with gastric cancer. Each CDR3 is given with its conserved first and last residue. D genes are given only for firm matches. A row's size may be missing; if present it is once, few, many or a size class.

>once|TRBJ2-7|-|TRBV25-1
TGTGCCAGCAGTCGGACGAATCGGGGAGTCGGCGAGCAGTACTTC
CASSRTNRGVGEQYF
>-|TRBJ1-6|TRBD1|TRBV25-1
TGTGCCAGCAGTGACCTGCTGGCAGGGGGGAATTCACCCCTCCACTTT
CASSDLLAGGNSPLHF
>-|TRBJ1-2|TRBD1|TRBV29-1
TGCAGCGTTGAAGAGGGAGACAGGGGGCAGGCCGGAGGCTACACCTTC
CSVEEGDRGQAGGYTF
>few|TRBJ2-7|TRBD2|TRBV11-3
TGTGCCAGCAGCTTGCGGGGGGGCCAATCCGAGCAGTACTTC
CASSLRGGQSEQYF
>once|TRBJ2-2|TRBD2|TRBV29-1
TGCAGCGTTGATGACGGCGGGGGAACCGGGGAGCTGTTTTTT
CSVDDGGGTGELFF
>medium-sized|TRBJ2-7|-|TRBV7-8
TGTGCCAGCAGCTTAGCCGAAGCCTACGAGCAGTACTTC
CASSLAEAYEQYF
>-|TRBJ2-2|-|TRBV11-1
TGTGCCAGCAGCTTATCCGTAGGACAGCAAACCGGGGAGCTGTTTTTT
CASSLSVGQQTGELFF
>-|TRBJ2-2|TRBD1|TRBV7-9
TGTGCCAGCAGCCTGACAGGGGGCGCGAGCGGGGAGCTGTTTTTT
CASSLTGGASGELFF
>-|TRBJ1-4|-|TRBV7-6
TGTGCCAGCAGCTTAATGGGGCAGGGAGAAAAACTGTTTTTT
CASSLMGQGEKLFF
>-|TRBJ2-2|TRBD1|TRBV12-5
TGTGCTAGTGGACTCAGGGGGCCCACCGGGGAGCTGTTTTTT
CASGLRGPTGELFF
>-|TRBJ2-3|TRBD2|TRBV27
TGTGCCAGCAGTTTTTCCGGACTAGCGGGGGAAACGCAGTATTTT
CASSFSGLAGETQYF